This entry concerns a single T cell receptor (beta chain). Using immunoSEQ multiplex PCR, the repertoire was profiled, and TCRdb retains in-frame clones only, with some absent. Among 90,000 to 120,000 clones listed, 87% were seen once. The sample originates from a study of T cell responses to AZD1222 COVID-19 vaccine. The CDR3 loop spans 15 amino acids. Looked up from germline, CDR1 is LNHDA and CDR2 is SQIVND (reference sequence). Trimming cost V 1 base and J 6 bases, with 13 bases left between them. Second doses that came at about 4 or about 12 weeks were put together. The TCR was taken from an adult who received the AZD1222 COVID-19 vaccine. The chain combines TRBV19 with TRBJ2-1; D is undetermined. Sequencing used peripheral blood, obtained 28 days after the second AZD1222 dose. This chain's CDR3 is CASSIVGQSINEQFF. The CDR3 nucleotides read TGTGCCAGTAGTATAGTCGGGCAGTCAATCAATGAGCAGTTCTTC.